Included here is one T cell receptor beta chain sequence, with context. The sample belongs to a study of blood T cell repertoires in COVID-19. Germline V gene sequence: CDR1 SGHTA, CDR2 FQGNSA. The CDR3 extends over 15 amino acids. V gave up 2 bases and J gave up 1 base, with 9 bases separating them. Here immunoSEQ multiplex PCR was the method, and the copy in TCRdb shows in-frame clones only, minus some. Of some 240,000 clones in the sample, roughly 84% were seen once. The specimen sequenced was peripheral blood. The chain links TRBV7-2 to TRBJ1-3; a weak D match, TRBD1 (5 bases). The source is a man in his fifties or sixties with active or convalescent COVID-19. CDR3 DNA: TGTGCCAGCAGCTTAATGGACAAGTCTGGAAACACCATATATTTT. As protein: CASSLMDKSGNTIYF.